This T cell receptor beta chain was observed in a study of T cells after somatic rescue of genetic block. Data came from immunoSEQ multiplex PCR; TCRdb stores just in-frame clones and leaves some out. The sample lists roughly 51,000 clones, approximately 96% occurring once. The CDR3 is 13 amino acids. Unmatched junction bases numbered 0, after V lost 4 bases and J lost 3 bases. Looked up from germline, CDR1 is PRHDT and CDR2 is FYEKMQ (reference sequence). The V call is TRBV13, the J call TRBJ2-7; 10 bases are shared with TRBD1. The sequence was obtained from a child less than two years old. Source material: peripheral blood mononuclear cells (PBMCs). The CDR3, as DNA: TGTGCCAGCAGCTGGACAGGGGGCTACGAGCAGTACTTC. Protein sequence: CASSWTGGYEQYF.